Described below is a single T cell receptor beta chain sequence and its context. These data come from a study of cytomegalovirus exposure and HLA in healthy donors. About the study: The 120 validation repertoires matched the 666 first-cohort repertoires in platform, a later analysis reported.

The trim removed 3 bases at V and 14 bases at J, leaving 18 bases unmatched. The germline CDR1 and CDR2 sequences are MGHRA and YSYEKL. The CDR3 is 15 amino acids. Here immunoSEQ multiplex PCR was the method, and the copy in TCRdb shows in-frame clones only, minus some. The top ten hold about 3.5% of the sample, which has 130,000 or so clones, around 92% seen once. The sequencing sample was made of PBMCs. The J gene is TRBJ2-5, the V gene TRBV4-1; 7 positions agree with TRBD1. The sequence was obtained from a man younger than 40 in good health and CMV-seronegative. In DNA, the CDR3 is TGCGCCAGCAGCCACAGAAGGGACAGCCTAAGTCCTAAATACTTC. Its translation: CASSHRRDSLSPKYF.